This T cell receptor (beta chain) was captured in a study of blood T cells in healthy people across ages. This clonotype came up a few times. Its antigen is still unknown. Together with a sample-barcoded 5' primer, a J-beta primer mix was included in a second PCR lasting roughly 7 to 11 cycles. Each cDNA molecule was tagged by a template-switch adaptor with 12 random nucleotides. Sequencing of every sample gave 2.5 million or more CDR3-containing paired-end reads. Each CDR3 protein is one row after TCRdb ran MiXCR on the 5' RACE reads. The sample contains around 940,000 distinct CDR3 sequences, roughly 51% of which appear only once. Trimming at V came to 4 bases and at J to 2 bases, leaving 5 bases not matched to a gene. The CDR3 runs 15 residues. Findings of the study overall: Per million T cells, the diversity of TCR beta decreased roughly linearly as age advanced. More naive CD4+ cells and higher diversity marked long-lived donors relative to aged donors.

Sequenced sample: blood. The J gene is TRBJ2-3, the V gene TRBV12-3 or TRBV12-4, with 8 positions matching TRBD2. The receptor's source is a woman aged 60-70 years in good health. CDR3 DNA sequence: TGTGCCAGCAGTTCTTTCGGGAGGGTCACAGATACGCAGTATTTT. Its protein product is CASSSFGRVTDTQYF.